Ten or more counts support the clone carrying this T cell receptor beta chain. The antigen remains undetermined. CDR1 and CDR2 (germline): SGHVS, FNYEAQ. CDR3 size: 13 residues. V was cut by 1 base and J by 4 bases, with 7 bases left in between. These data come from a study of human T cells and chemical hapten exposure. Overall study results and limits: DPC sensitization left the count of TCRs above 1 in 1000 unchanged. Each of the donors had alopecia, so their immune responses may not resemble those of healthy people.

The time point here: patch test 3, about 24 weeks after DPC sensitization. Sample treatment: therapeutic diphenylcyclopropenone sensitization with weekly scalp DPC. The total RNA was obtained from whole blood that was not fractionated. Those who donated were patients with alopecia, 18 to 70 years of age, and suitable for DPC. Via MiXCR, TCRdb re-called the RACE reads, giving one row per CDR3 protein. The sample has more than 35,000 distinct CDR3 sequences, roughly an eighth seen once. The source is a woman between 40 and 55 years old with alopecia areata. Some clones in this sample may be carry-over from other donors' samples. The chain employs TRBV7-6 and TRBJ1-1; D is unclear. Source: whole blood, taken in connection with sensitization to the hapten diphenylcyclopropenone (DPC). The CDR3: CASSLGPSTEAFF. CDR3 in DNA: TGTGCCAGCAGCTTAGGTCCTAGCACTGAAGCTTTCTTT.